One sample yielded the 2 T cell receptor beta chains listed below, sequenced in a study of T-cell memory formation after mild COVID-19. TCRdb reprocessed the 5' RACE reads via MiXCR and lists one record per CDR3 protein. The sample shows around 250,000 distinct CDR3 sequences, 16% of them seen only once. Source material: PBMCs or a T cell subset sorted from them (not recorded which). These receptors came from a man between 18 and 35 years old who had mild COVID-19 (a few samples of this study predate the infection). Cell type and time point are not known.

This clonotype was counted a few times. The rearrangement links TRBV29-1 to TRBJ1-1; D perhaps matches TRBD1 (5 bases). CDR1 and CDR2 from the germline V gene are SQVTM and ANQGSEA. The CDR3 spans 14 residues. Trimming removed 4 bases at V and 4 bases at J, with 16 bases between. CDR3 sequence: CSVATGPSGTEAFF. The CDR3 nucleotides are TGCAGCGTTGCTACAGGACCCTCGGGCACTGAAGCTTTCTTT.

The chain couples TRBV3-1 to TRBJ1-2, with a weak D call TRBD1 (5 bases). V was cut by 3 bases and J by 4 bases, with 12 bases left in between. This CDR3 contains 14 residues. Germline-derived CDR1 and CDR2 are LGHDT and YNNKEL (reference sequence). The CDR3 nucleotides are TGTGCCAGCAGCCAGTTGGGGGAGATCTATGGCTACACCTTC. Translating gives CASSQLGEIYGYTF.